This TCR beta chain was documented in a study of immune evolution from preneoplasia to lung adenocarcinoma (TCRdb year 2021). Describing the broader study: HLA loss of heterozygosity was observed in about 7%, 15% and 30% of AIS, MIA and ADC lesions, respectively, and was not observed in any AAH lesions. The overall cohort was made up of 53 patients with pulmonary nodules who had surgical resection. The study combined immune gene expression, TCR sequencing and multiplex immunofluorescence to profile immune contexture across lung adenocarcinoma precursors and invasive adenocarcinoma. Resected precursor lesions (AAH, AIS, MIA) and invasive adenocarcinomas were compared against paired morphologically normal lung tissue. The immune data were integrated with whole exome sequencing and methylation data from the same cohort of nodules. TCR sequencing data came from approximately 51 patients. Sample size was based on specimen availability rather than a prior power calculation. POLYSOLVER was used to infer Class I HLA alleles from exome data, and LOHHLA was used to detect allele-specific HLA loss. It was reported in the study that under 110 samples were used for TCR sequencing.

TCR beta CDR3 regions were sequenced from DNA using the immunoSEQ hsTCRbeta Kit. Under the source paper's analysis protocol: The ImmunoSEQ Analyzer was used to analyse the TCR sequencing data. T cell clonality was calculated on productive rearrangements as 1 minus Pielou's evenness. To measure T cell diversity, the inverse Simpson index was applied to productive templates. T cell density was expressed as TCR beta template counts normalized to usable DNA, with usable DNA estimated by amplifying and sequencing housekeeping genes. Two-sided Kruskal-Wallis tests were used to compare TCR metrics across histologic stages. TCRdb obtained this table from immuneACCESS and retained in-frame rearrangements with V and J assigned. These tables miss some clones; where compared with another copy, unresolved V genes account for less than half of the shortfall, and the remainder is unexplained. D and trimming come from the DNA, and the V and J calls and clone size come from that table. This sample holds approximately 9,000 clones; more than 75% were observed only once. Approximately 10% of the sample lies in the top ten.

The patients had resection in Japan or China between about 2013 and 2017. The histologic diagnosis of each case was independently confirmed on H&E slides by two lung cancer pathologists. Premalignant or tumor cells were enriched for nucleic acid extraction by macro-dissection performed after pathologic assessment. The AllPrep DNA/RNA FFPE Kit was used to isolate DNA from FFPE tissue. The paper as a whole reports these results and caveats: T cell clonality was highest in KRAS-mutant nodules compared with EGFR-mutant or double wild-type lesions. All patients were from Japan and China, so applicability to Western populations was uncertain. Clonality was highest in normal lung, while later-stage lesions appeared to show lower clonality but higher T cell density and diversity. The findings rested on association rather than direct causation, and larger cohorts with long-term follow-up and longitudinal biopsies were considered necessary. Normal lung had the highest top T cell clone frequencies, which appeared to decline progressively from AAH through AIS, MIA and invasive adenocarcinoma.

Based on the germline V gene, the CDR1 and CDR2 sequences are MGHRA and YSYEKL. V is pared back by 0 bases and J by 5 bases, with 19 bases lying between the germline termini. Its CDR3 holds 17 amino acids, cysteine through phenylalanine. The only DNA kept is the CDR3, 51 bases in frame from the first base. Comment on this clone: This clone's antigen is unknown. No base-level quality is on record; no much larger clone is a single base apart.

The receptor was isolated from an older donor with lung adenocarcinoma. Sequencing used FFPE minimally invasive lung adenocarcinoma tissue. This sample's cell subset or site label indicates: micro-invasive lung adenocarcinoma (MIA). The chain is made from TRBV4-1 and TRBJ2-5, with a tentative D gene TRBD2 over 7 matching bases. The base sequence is TGCGCCAGCAGCCAAGAAGGCATTGGGGGGGCACGCGAGACCCAGTACTTC. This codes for CASSQEGIGGARETQYF.